This T cell receptor beta chain is from a study of blood T cell repertoires in COVID-19 (dated by TCRdb to 2018 to 2021). Context from the whole study: Collaborator samples came from the United States, Italy and Spain and covered acute and convalescent phases of COVID-19. The material from the prospective study consisted of cDNA or gDNA derived from T cells, B-cell-depleted T cells, or PBMCs. The dataset comprised deeply sampled blood TCRbeta repertoires from subjects exposed to, actively infected with, or recovered from COVID-19. The repertoires were released in a freely available public database meant as a resource for research on the immune response to SARS-CoV-2. Samples were obtained from the ongoing ImmuneRACE study (first 160 participants) and from 1,200 or so subjects provided by 6 global collaborators. Sample metadata almost always included a de-identified subject ID, COVID-19 status, age in years and sex. HLA class I and class II types, where available, came from metadata supplied by the sample provider rather than from assay-based typing.

V trim: 3 bases; J trim: 4 bases; unmatched bases: 6. Counted from cysteine to phenylalanine, this CDR3 has 16 amino acids. Left in the record is the CDR3 DNA by itself, 48 bases read in frame from the first base. For CDR1 and CDR2, the germline V gene lists KGHSH and LQKENI. Results the study describes overall, beyond this receptor: The quantity of clinical and demographic metadata differed by source and by participant and was supplied without curation.

Collaborating institutions collected whole blood in K2EDTA tubes following their own protocols. For TCRbeta analysis, collaborator samples were shipped as frozen whole blood, as isolated PBMCs, or as DNA extracted from either sample type. TCRbeta CDR3 regions were amplified from genomic DNA using the immunoSEQ Assay, a bias-controlled multiplex PCR. As for how the authors treated the data: Within the assay, amplification of reference gene primers was used to estimate how many nucleated cells each sample contained. To quantify the absolute abundance of each unique TCRbeta CDR3 rearrangement, sequence reads were collapsed and filtered. For each sample, productive Simpson clonality was calculated as the square root of Simpson's diversity index across productive rearrangements. TCRdb provides this immuneACCESS table in a form limited to in-frame rearrangements. Some clones are lacking; in checked studies, under half of them reflect an unresolved V gene, and why the rest are absent is not known. The D gene and trimming were derived from the DNA, and the V and J assignments and clone size from that table. The sample table contains over 95,000 clones; only one count was recorded for roughly 79% of them. Of the sample, under 11% falls within the top ten clones.

Concerning this clone: The target of this receptor is not known. No base quality information exists; no much larger clone differs at one position.

Sequencing was performed on peripheral blood. The sequence joins TRBV18 to TRBJ1-2; 12 central nucleotides agree with TRBD1. The TCR comes from a human donor in a cohort sampled during active COVID-19. The bases are TGTGCCAGCTCACCGGGACAGGGGGCGCACAGCTATGGCTACACCTTC. This is translated as CASSPGQGAHSYGYTF.